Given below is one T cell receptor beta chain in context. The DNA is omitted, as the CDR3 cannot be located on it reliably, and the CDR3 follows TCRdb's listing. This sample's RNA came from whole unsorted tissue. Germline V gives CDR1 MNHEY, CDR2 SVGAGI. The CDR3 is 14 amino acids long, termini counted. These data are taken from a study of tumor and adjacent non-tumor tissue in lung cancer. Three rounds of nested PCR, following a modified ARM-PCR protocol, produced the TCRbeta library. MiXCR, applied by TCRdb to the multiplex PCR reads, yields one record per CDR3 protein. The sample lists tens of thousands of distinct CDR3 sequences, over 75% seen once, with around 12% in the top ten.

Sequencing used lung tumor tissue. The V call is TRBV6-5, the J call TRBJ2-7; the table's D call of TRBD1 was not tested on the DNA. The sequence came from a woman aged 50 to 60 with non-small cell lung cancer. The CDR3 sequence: CASSFGTGAYEQYF.